The subject of this entry is one T cell receptor (beta chain). In germline, CDR1 is SNHLY, CDR2 FYNNEI. This CDR3 is built from 14 residues. V gave up 4 bases and J gave up 6 bases; unmatched junction bases: 4. The data derive from a study of cytomegalovirus exposure and HLA in healthy donors. The PCR had 60 Vbeta and 13 Jbeta primers. Profiling relied on immunoSEQ multiplex PCR, and the TCRdb table lists in-frame clones only, not all of them. The data hold 90,000 to 95,000 clones, with roughly 80% observed a single time. Input material: PBMCs. This receptor was obtained from a girl aged 2-10 years in good health and CMV-seropositive. The rearrangement joins TRBV2 to TRBJ1-5; 9 positions agree with TRBD1. CDR3 DNA: TGTGCCAGCAGTGGAGGGGACAGGGCTCAGCCCCAGCATTTT. This encodes CASSGGDRAQPQHF. Full variable domain (rest looked up from reference TRBV2 and TRBJ1-5): EPEVTQTPSHQVTQMGQEVILRCVPISNHLYFYWYRQILGQKVEFLVSFYNNEISEKSEIFDDQFSVERPDGSNFTLKIRSTKLEDSAMYFCASSGGDRAQPQHFGDGTRLSIL.